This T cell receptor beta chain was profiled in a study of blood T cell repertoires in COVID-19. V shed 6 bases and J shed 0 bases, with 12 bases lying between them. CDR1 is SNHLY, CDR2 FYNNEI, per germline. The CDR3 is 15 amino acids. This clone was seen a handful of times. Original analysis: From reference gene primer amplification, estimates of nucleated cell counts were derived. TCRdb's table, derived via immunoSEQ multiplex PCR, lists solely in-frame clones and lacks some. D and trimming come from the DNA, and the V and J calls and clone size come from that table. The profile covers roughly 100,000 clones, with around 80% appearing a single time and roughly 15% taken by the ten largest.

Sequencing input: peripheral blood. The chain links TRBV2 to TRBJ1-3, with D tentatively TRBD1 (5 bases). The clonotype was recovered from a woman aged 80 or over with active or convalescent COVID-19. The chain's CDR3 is CASSLGLTSGNTIYF. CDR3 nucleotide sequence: TGTGCCAGCAGCCTGGGACTAACCTCTGGAAACACCATATATTTT.